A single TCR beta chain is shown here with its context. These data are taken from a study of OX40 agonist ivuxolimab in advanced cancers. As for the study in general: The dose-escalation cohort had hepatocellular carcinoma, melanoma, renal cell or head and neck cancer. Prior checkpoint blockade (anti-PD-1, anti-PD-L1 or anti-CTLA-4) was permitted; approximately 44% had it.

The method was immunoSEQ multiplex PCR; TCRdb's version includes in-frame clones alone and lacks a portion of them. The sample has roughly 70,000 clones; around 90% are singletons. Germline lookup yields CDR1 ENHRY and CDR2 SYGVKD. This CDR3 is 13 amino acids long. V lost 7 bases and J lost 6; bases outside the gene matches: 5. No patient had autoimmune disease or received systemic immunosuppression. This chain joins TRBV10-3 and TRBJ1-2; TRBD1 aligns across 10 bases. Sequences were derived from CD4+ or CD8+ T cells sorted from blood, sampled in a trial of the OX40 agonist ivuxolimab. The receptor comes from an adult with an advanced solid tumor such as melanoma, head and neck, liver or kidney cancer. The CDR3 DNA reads TGTGCCATCAAGTTGGACAGGGGGGATGGCTACACCTTC. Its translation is CAIKLDRGDGYTF.